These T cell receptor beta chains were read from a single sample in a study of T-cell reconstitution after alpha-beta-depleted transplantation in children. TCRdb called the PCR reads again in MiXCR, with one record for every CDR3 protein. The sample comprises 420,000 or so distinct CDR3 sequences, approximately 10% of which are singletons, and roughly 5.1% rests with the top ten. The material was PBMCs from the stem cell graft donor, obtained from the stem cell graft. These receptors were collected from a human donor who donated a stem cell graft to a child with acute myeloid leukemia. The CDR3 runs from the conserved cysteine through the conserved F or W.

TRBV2 CASSEALSGRVEQYF
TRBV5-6 CASSDTGNYGYTF
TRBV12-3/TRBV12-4 CASSFGQGETQYF
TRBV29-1 CSALAGDQPQHF
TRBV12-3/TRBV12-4 CASASEREIYNEQFF
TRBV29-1 CSVARVGDTEAFF
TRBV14 CASSEGTSGRSSYNEQFF
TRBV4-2 CASSQFAGGPDTQYF
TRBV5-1 CASTEGASYNSPLHF
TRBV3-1 CASSQDLDRRNYGYTF
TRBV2 CASFGGPGSSYNEQFF
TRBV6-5 CASSYSVVDTEAFF
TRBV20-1 CSARSSITGNEQFF
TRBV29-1 CSVRGSGNTIYF
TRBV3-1 CASSHTGGNTEAFF
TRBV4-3 CASSQEGAAGYEQYF
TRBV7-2 CASSLTKFSYEQYF
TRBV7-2 CASSLSGTGMRGYTF
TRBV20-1 CSVGSPGGKTDTQYF